The 4 T cell receptor beta chains below come from one sample, sequenced in a study of blood T cell repertoires in COVID-19. Libraries were prepared by immunoSEQ multiplex PCR; TCRdb keeps only in-frame clonotypes and omits some of them. The sample shows around 180,000 clones, about 82% of them seen only once. Input material: PBMCs or T cells enriched from blood (not recorded which). The receptors were gathered from a woman aged 25 to 39 who had recovered from COVID-19.

This clone was found a few times. J is TRBJ2-6 and V is TRBV6-6; D might be TRBD2 (5 bases). The CDR3 length is 15 residues. V shed 0 bases and J shed 2 bases, with 5 bases lying between them. Germline V CDR1 and CDR2: MNHNY, SVGAGI (reference sequence). The CDR3 loop is CASSYSGAGANVLTF. CDR3 DNA sequence: TGTGCCAGCAGTTACTCGGGAGCTGGGGCCAACGTCCTGACTTTC.

The V call is TRBV3-1 (or the pseudogene TRBV3-2), the J call TRBJ1-1; TRBD1 is a possible D gene (6 bases). From germline, CDR1 is LGHDT and CDR2 YNNKEL (reference sequence). The CDR3 length is 15 residues. Trimming pared 7 bases from V and 5 bases from J, leaving 20 bases between. The CDR3 region has the DNA TGTGCCAGCACCAACCACAGGGATAGAGTAACTGAAGCTTTCTTT. It yields the protein CASTNHRDRVTEAFF.

The chain uses TRBV10-2 and TRBJ2-7; 7 nucleotides match TRBD2. Germline V lookup: CDR1 WSHSY, CDR2 SAAADI. The CDR3 spans 14 residues. The V segment lost 5 bases and the J segment 3 bases; nucleotides outside the gene matches: 7. CDR3 loop: CASSPSGSNYEQYF. CDR3 sequence (DNA): TGCGCCAGCAGTCCTAGCGGATCAAACTACGAGCAGTACTTC.

The J gene is TRBJ2-1, the V gene TRBV6-2 or TRBV6-3, with a possible D match to TRBD2 (5 bases). CDR1 and CDR2 from the germline V gene are MNHEY and SVGEGT. Trimming cost V 2 bases and J 0 bases, with 20 bases left between them. CDR3 length equals 19 residues. The CDR3 loop is CASSYGCPGIGSSYNEQFF. CDR3 DNA sequence: TGTGCCAGCAGTTACGGCTGCCCCGGGATCGGTAGCTCCTACAATGAGCAGTTCTTC.